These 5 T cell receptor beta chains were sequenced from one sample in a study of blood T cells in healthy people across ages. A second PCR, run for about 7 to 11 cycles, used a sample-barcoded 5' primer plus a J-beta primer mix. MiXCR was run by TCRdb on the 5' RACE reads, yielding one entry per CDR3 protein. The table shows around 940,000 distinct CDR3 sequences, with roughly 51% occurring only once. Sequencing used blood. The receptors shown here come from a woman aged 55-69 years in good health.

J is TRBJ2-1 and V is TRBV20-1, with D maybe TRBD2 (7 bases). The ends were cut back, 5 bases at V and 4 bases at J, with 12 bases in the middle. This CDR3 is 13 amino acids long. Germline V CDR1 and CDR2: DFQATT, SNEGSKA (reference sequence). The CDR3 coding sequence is TGCAGTGCTCCAGGGGAGGGTTACAATGAGCAGTTCTTC. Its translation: CSAPGEGYNEQFF.

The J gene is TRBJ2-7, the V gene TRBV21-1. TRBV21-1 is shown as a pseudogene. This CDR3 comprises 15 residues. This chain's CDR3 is CASSLNTGNSYEQYF. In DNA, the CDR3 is TGTGCCAGTAGCCTTAATACCGGGAACTCCTACGAGCAGTACTTC.

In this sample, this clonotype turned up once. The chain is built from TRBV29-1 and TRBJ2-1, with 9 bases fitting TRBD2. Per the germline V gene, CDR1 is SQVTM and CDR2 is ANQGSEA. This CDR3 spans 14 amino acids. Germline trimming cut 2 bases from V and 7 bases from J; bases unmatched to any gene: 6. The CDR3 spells CSVERGRAGNEQFF. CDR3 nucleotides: TGCAGCGTTGAACGCGGGAGGGCCGGGAATGAGCAGTTCTTC.

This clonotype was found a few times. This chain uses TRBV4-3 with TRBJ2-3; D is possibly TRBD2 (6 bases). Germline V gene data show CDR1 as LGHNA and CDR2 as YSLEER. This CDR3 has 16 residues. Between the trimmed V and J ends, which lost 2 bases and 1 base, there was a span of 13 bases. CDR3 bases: TGCGCCAGCAGCCAAACCGGGGCGGGGCGCACAGATACGCAGTATTTT. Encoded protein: CASSQTGAGRTDTQYF.

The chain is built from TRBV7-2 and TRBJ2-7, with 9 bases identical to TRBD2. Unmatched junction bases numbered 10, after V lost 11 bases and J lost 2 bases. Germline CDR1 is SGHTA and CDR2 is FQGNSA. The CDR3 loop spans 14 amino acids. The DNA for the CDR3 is TGTGCCTCCTGCCCCCTAGCGGGAACCTACGAGCAGTACTTC. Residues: CASCPLAGTYEQYF.